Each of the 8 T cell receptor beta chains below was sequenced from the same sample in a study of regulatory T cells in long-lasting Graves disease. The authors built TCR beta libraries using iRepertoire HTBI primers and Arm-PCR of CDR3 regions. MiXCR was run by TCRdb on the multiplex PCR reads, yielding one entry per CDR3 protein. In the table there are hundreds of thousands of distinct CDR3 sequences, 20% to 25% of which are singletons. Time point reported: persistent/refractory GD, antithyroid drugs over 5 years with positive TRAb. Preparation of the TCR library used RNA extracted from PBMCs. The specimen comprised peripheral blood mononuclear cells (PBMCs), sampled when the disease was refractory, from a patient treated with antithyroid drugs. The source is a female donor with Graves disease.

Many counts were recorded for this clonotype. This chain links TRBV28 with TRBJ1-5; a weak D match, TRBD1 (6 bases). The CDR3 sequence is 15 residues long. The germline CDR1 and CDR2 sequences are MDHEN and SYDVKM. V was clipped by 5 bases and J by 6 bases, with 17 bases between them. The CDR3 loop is CASSPRPLDSQPQHF. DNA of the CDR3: TGTGCCAGCAGTCCGAGGCCTTTGGACAGTCAGCCCCAGCATTTT. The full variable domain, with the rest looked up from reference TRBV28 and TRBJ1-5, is DVKVTQSSRYLVKRTGEKVFLECVQDMDHENMFWYRQDPGLGLRLIYFSYDVKMKEKGDIPEGYSVSREKKERFSLILESASTNQTSMYLCASSPRPLDSQPQHFGDGTRLSIL.

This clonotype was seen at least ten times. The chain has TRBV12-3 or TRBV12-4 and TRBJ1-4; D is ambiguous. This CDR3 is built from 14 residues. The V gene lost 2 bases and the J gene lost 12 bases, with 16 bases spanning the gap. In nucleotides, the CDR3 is TGTGCCAGCAGTTTACCGTCCGACCGCCAGGAACTGTTTTTT. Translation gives CASSLPSDRQELFF.

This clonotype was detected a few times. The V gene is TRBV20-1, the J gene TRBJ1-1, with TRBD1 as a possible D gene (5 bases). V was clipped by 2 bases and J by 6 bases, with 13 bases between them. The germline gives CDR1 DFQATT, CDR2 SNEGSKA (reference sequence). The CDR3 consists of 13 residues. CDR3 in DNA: TGCAGTGCTAGACTTGGGGCCGGGGCTGAAGCTTTCTTT. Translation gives CSARLGAGAEAFF.

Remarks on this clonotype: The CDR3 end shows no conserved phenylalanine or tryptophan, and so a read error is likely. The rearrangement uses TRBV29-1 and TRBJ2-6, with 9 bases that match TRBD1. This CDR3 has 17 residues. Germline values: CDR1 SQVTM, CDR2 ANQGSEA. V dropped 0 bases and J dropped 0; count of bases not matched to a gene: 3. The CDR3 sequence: CSVEEGQGHSGANVLTL. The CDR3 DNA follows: TGCAGCGTTGAAGAGGGACAGGGCCACTCTGGGGCCAACGTCCTGACTCTC.

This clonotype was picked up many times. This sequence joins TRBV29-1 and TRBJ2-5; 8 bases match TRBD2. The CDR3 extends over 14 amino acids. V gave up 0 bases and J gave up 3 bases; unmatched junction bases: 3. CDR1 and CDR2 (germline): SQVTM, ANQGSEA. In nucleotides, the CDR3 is TGCAGCGTTGAAGATCCGACTAGCGAAGAGACCCAGTACTTC. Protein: CSVEDPTSEETQYF.

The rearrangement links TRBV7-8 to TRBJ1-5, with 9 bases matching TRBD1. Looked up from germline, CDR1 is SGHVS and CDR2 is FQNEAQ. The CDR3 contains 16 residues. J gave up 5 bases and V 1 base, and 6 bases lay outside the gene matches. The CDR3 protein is CASSLGGGQGHQPQHF. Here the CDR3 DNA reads TGTGCCAGCAGCTTAGGAGGGGGACAGGGACATCAGCCCCAGCATTTT. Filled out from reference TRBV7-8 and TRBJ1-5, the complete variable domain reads GAGVSQSPRYKVAKRGQDVALRCDPISGHVSLFWYQQALGQGPEFLTYFQNEAQLDKSGLPSDRFFAERPEGSVSTLKIQRTQQEDSAVYLCASSLGGGQGHQPQHFGDGTRLSIL.

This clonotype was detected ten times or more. CDR3 loop: CASERRTAGEQYF. CDR3 coding DNA: TGTGCCAGTGAGCGCCGCACGGCTGGCGAGCAGTACTTC. The chain has TRBV2 and TRBJ2-7, with unresolved D. The germline V gene encodes CDR1 SNHLY and CDR2 FYNNEI. The V and J ends lost 9 bases and 6 bases respectively, with 18 bases between them. This CDR3 has 13 residues.

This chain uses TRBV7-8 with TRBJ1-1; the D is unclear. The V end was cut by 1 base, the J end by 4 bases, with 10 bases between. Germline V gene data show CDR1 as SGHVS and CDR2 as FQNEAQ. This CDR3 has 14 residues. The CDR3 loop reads CASSLGRMSTEAFF. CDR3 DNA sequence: TGTGCCAGCAGCTTAGGGCGGATGAGCACTGAAGCTTTCTTT.